Below are 31 T cell receptor beta chains sequenced from a single sample in a study of Graves' ophthalmopathy and Graves' hyperthyroidism. RNA transcripts were the template, and TCR beta CDR3 regions were amplified from them. The authors performed first-round RT-PCR with HTBI primers and then a second-round multiplex PCR. TCRdb reprocessed the multiplex PCR reads via MiXCR and lists one record per CDR3 protein. The sample includes some 410,000 distinct CDR3 sequences, under 25% of them seen just once. Sequenced: peripheral blood. These receptors were obtained from a woman between 18 and 29 years old with stable Graves' hyperthyroidism.

J is TRBJ1-2 and V is TRBV5-1; a possible D gene is TRBD1 (6 bases). Germline CDR1 is SGHRS and CDR2 is YFSETQ. The CDR3 is made up of 13 amino acids. The ends were cut back, 4 bases at V and 4 bases at J, with 11 bases in the middle. As DNA, the CDR3 is TGCGCCAGCAGCGCTCGGGACACCTATGGCTACACCTTC. As protein: CASSARDTYGYTF.

V and J are TRBV15 and TRBJ1-2, with TRBD1 identical over 9 bases. The CDR3 is 16 amino acids. The ends lost 1 base at V and 4 bases at J; junction bases unmatched: 7. Germline assignment: CDR1 LNHNV and CDR2 YYDKDF (reference sequence). The CDR3: CATSRVRTGALYGYTF. The DNA of the CDR3 is TGTGCCACCAGCAGAGTGAGGACAGGGGCCCTCTATGGCTACACCTTC.

This clonotype was recorded at least ten times. The genes are TRBV20-1 and TRBJ2-7; 9 bases fit TRBD1. With V trimmed by 6 bases and J by 6 bases, 15 bases remained unmatched. The germline V gene has CDR1 DFQATT and CDR2 SNEGSKA (reference sequence). The CDR3 runs to 15 residues. The CDR3 region is CSAPRSGTGKVEQYF. CDR3 coding DNA: TGCAGTGCCCCAAGGTCCGGGACAGGGAAGGTCGAGCAGTACTTC.

This clonotype was found a few times. The chain links TRBV28 to TRBJ1-2; TRBD1 agrees at 8 bases. This CDR3 comprises 14 residues. The V and J ends lost 5 bases and 8 bases, in that order; junction bases with no gene match: 10. Germline V CDR1 and CDR2: MDHEN, SYDVKM. In DNA, the CDR3 is TGTGCCAGCAGTCTCACGGACAGGGTTAACGGCTACACCTTC. Protein: CASSLTDRVNGYTF.

This clonotype was seen many times. V is TRBV10-3 and J is TRBJ1-5; possible D gene TRBD1, 6 bases. The germline V and J ends were trimmed by 6 bases and 5 bases, with 11 bases remaining between them. The CDR3 extends over 13 amino acids. Germline V gene data show CDR1 as ENHRY and CDR2 as SYGVKD. CDR3 bases: TGTGCCATCAGCAGGGGCGAGGATCAGCCCCAGCATTTT. It yields the protein CAISRGEDQPQHF.

This clonotype was seen repeatedly, ten times or more. The CDR3, as DNA: TGTGCCAGCAGCTCCGGAGGGACAGTACAAGAGACCCAGTACTTC. This encodes CASSSGGTVQETQYF. This chain joins TRBV7-2 and TRBJ2-5; a possible D gene is TRBD1 (7 bases). Germline values: CDR1 SGHTA, CDR2 FQGNSA. This CDR3 has 15 residues. Between the trimmed V and J ends, which lost 4 bases and 2 bases, there was a span of 14 bases.

The chain carries TRBV28 and TRBJ1-1; 7 bases match TRBD1. V lost 6 bases to trimming and J lost 1 base; unmatched junction nucleotides: 8. CDR3 length: 15 amino acids. In germline, CDR1 is MDHEN, CDR2 SYDVKM. CDR3 residues: CASRRYRGRNTEAFF. The CDR3 region has the DNA TGTGCCAGCAGACGCTACAGGGGACGGAACACTGAAGCTTTCTTT.

This clonotype was observed many times. The rearrangement uses TRBV28 and TRBJ1-5, with a possible D match to TRBD1 (5 bases). CDR1 MDHEN and CDR2 SYDVKM come from the germline V gene. Trimming left V 2 bases short and J 4 bases short, with 9 bases between. The CDR3 is 14 amino acids. CDR3 residues: CASSLHGANQPQHF. DNA of the CDR3: TGTGCCAGCAGTTTACACGGGGCGAATCAGCCCCAGCATTTT.

The V call is TRBV28, the J call TRBJ2-7, with 9 bases that match TRBD1. Germline CDR1 is MDHEN and CDR2 is SYDVKM. The length of the CDR3 is 13 residues. The J segment lost 4 bases and the V segment lost 7 bases, leaving 5 bases of the junction unmatched. The CDR3 bases are TGTGCCAGCAAGGGACAGGGAAGATACGAGCAGTACTTC. Translation gives CASKGQGRYEQYF.

The genes are TRBV6-2 or TRBV6-3 and TRBJ1-2; D is possibly TRBD1 (6 bases). Trimming stripped 10 bases from V and 1 base from J, with 19 bases between. Germline CDR1 reads MNHEY; CDR2 reads SVGEGT. CDR3 size: 15 residues. Here the CDR3 reads CATGTPATLNYGYTF. The CDR3 nucleotides read TGTGCCACCGGGACACCCGCTACTCTTAACTATGGCTACACCTTC.

This clonotype has a handful of counts. The V gene is TRBV4-1, the J gene TRBJ2-2; D perhaps matches TRBD1 (5 bases). The germline gives CDR1 MGHRA, CDR2 YSYEKL. CDR3 size: 17 residues. Trimming removed 0 bases at V and 1 base at J, with 12 bases between. CDR3 in amino acids: CASSQDGAGWNTGELFF. The CDR3 coding sequence is TGCGCCAGCAGCCAAGATGGCGCAGGGTGGAACACCGGGGAGCTGTTTTTT.

There are many counts of this clonotype. CDR3 sequence: CASSDQETQYF. CDR3 nucleotides: TGTGCCAGCAGCGACCAAGAGACCCAGTACTTC. The V and J genes are TRBV13 and TRBJ2-5; no reliable D call. This CDR3 contains 11 residues. V shed 5 bases and J shed 0 bases, with 1 base lying between them. The V gene's germline CDR1 is PRHDT and CDR2 FYEKMQ (reference sequence).

At least ten counts were recorded for this clonotype. The chain is built from TRBV28 and TRBJ1-2, with TRBD1 matching over 10 bases. Germline V gene sequence: CDR1 MDHEN, CDR2 SYDVKM. V shed 2 bases, J shed 6 bases, and the junction held 3 bases outside the gene matches. The CDR3 is 14 residues long. The CDR3 nucleotides read TGTGCCAGCAGTTTAACTGGGACAGGGGATGGCTACACCTTC. Translating gives CASSLTGTGDGYTF.

This clonotype was detected ten times or more. The genes are TRBV10-1 and TRBJ2-5, with TRBD2 as a possible D gene (6 bases). The ends were cut back, 2 bases at V and 2 bases at J, with 12 bases in the middle. Germline CDR1 WNHNN, CDR2 SYGVQD (reference sequence). CDR3 length equals 15 residues. The DNA of the CDR3 is TGCGCCAGCAGTGAGGCAGCTAGCGAGCAAGAGACCCAGTACTTC. Translating gives CASSEAASEQETQYF.

In its sample, this clonotype was seen many times. The chain couples TRBV20-1 to TRBJ2-5; D is unclear. The V and J ends lost 2 bases and 1 base respectively, with 8 bases between them. In germline, CDR1 is DFQATT, CDR2 SNEGSKA (reference sequence). The CDR3 is 13 residues long. The CDR3 DNA follows: TGCAGTGCTAGAAAACCAGGCCAAGAGACCCAGTACTTC. Amino acids: CSARKPGQETQYF.

The chain has TRBV20-1 and TRBJ2-2; 7 bases align to TRBD2. The CDR3 has 17 amino acids. J gave up 6 bases and V 3 bases, and 16 bases lay outside the gene matches. Germline V CDR1 and CDR2: DFQATT, SNEGSKA (reference sequence). The DNA for the CDR3 is TGCAGTGCTAGTAGAGTCGCGGGAGATCTTTTCGCCGGGGAGCTGTTTTTT. It specifies CSASRVAGDLFAGELFF.

This clonotype has ten or more counts. V usage is TRBV15 and J usage is TRBJ1-1; 7 nucleotides match TRBD1. The CDR3 length is 15 residues. The V gene's germline CDR1 is LNHNV and CDR2 YYDKDF (reference sequence). J was trimmed by 11 bases and V by 0 bases; bases with no gene match: 12. CDR3 residues: CATSRDGTEVIKAFF. The CDR3 DNA is TGTGCCACCAGCAGAGATGGGACAGAGGTGATTAAGGCTTTCTTT.

This clonotype was seen at least ten times. The chain links TRBV25-1 to TRBJ2-5, with D unresolved. Trimming left V 2 bases short and J 9 bases short, with 7 bases between. This CDR3 comprises 11 residues. CDR1 and CDR2 (germline): MGHDK, SYGVNS. This CDR3 is CASSEGEAQYF. The CDR3 bases are TGTGCCAGCAGTGAAGGCGAGGCCCAGTACTTC.

The chain couples TRBV30 to TRBJ2-5; D call uncertain. Trimming took off 0 bases at V and 5 bases at J, with 10 bases between the two ends. The CDR3 contains 13 residues. Germline V lookup: CDR1 GTSNPN, CDR2 SVGIG (reference sequence). CDR3 sequence (DNA): TGTGCCTGGAGTGTGAGCTCCGGGGAGACCCAGTACTTC. Its protein product is CAWSVSSGETQYF.

J is TRBJ1-5 and V is TRBV2; possibly TRBD1 for D (5 bases). V was clipped by 6 bases and J by 4 bases, with 16 bases between them. The CDR3 extends over 15 amino acids. Per the germline V gene, CDR1 is SNHLY and CDR2 is FYNNEI. CDR3 protein: CASRDGGRLNQPQHF. In DNA form, the CDR3 reads TGTGCCAGCAGGGACGGGGGAAGGCTGAATCAGCCCCAGCATTTT.

This clonotype was counted at least ten times. This chain joins TRBV7-9 and TRBJ1-1, with unresolved D. This CDR3 is built from 15 residues. Germline CDR1 is SEHNR and CDR2 is FQNEAQ (reference sequence). The V gene lost 5 bases and the J gene lost 0 bases, with 13 bases spanning the gap. CDR3 bases: TGTGCCAGCAGCGAGAGACGGTTAGTGAACACTGAAGCTTTCTTT. It encodes CASSERRLVNTEAFF.

This clonotype was seen only once. The chain combines TRBV3-1 with TRBJ2-2; 7 positions match TRBD2. Unmatched junction bases numbered 12, after V lost 4 bases and J lost 4 bases. This CDR3 is built from 17 residues. Germline V gene data show CDR1 as LGHDT and CDR2 as YNNKEL (reference sequence). CDR3 protein: CASSRRDYQLSTGELFF. The DNA for the CDR3 is TGTGCCAGCAGCCGGAGGGACTACCAATTGAGCACCGGGGAGCTGTTTTTT.

As for this clonotype: Possible read error: a much larger clone is one base away. In nucleotides, the CDR3 is TGCAGCGTACTCGACAGGGGAAGAGATACCCAGTACTTC. It encodes CSVLDRGRDTQYF. This chain connects TRBV29-1 to TRBJ2-5; 8 nucleotides align to TRBD1. The length of the CDR3 is 13 residues. With 6 bases clipped from V and 8 bases from J, the junction kept 11 bases outside the gene matches. Germline values: CDR1 SQVTM, CDR2 ANQGSEA.

This clonotype showed up many times. V and J are TRBV28 and TRBJ2-5, with 8 bases matching TRBD1. The CDR3 is made up of 16 amino acids. Trimming at V came to 3 bases and at J to 2 bases, leaving 8 bases not matched to a gene. CDR1 and CDR2 from the germline V gene are MDHEN and SYDVKM. The CDR3 sequence is CASSFGTGALQETQYF. The CDR3 DNA sequence: TGTGCCAGCAGTTTCGGGACAGGTGCCCTTCAAGAGACCCAGTACTTC.

This clonotype was picked up a small number of times. The rearrangement links TRBV12-3 or TRBV12-4 to TRBJ1-2; 7 positions match TRBD1. Unmatched junction bases numbered 8, after V lost 7 bases and J lost 3 bases. CDR3 length: 14 residues. The CDR3 sequence is CASTQGGGDYGYTF. CDR3 nucleotide sequence: TGTGCCAGCACCCAGGGGGGGGGAGACTATGGCTACACCTTC.

This clonotype came up many times. This chain joins TRBV6-1 and TRBJ2-7, with TRBD2 as a possible D gene (6 bases). The CDR3 has 15 amino acids. V shed 6 bases and J shed 3 bases, with 18 bases lying between them. The germline gives CDR1 MNHNS, CDR2 SASEGT. The CDR3 loop is CASSRPAGGIYEQYF. The CDR3 nucleotides are TGTGCCAGCAGCCGTCCTGCGGGCGGGATCTACGAGCAGTACTTC.

J is TRBJ2-7 and V is TRBV27; D is unclear. This CDR3 has 13 amino acids. The germline gives CDR1 MNHEY, CDR2 SMNVEV (reference sequence). Trimming removed 8 bases from V and 4 bases from J, with 15 bases in between. This CDR3 is CASRSDASYEQYF. CDR3 in DNA: TGTGCCAGCCGAAGTGACGCATCGTACGAGCAGTACTTC.

This clonotype was picked up many times. The chain carries TRBV24-1 and TRBJ1-2, with 7 bases lining up with TRBD1. The V gene's germline CDR1 is KGHDR and CDR2 SFDVKD. CDR3 length: 14 amino acids. V trimming: 4 bases; J trimming: 8 bases; junction bases outside the gene matches: 9. CDR3: CATSDQGQIRGYTF. The CDR3, as DNA: TGTGCCACCAGTGACCAGGGACAGATCCGCGGCTACACCTTC.

This clonotype was recorded at least ten times. The rearrangement links TRBV18 to TRBJ2-5; 8 bases align to TRBD2. V lost 0 bases and J lost 5; bases outside the gene matches: 2. This CDR3 spans 14 amino acids. Germline V CDR1 and CDR2: KGHSH, LQKENI. CDR3 nucleotides: TGTGCCAGCTCACCACCATCTAGCGGGGAGACCCAGTACTTC. It specifies CASSPPSSGETQYF.

This clonotype was recorded many times. The chain recombines TRBV29-1 with TRBJ2-5; 9 positions agree with TRBD1. The CDR3 length is 21 residues. Germline-derived CDR1 and CDR2 are SQVTM and ANQGSEA. V was pared by 0 bases and J by 2 bases, with 22 bases of the junction left unmatched. The CDR3 nucleotides read TGCAGCGTTGAAGACCCTCCTCGTGGGACAGGGTTCGGGGGGTCGCAAGAGACCCAGTACTTC. Translation: CSVEDPPRGTGFGGSQETQYF. Supplemented by reference TRBV29-1 and TRBJ2-5, the full variable domain reads SAVISQKPSRDICQRGTSLTIQCQVDSQVTMMFWYRQQPGQSLTLIATANQGSEATYESGFVIDKFPISRPNLTFSTLTVSNMSPEDSSIYLCSVEDPPRGTGFGGSQETQYFGPGTRLLVL.

This clonotype occurred many times. The chain couples TRBV29-1 to TRBJ2-7; TRBD2 matches 7 bases. The CDR3 length is 14 residues. Unmatched junction bases numbered 10, after V lost 5 bases and J lost 3 bases. The germline gives CDR1 SQVTM, CDR2 ANQGSEA. The CDR3 reads CSVIAAGVVYEQYF. For the CDR3, the DNA is TGCAGCGTTATAGCGGCGGGAGTGGTCTACGAGCAGTACTTC.